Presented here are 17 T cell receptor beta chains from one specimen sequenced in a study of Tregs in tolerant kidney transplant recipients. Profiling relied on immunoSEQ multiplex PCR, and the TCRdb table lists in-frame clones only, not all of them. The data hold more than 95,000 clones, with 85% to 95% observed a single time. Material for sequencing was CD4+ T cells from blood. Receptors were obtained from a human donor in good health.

For the CDR3, the DNA is TGTGCCATAGGGATATCTAGCAATCAGCCCCAGCATTTT. It codes for CAIGISSNQPQHF. The chain is built from TRBV19 and TRBJ1-5, with no clear D. Per the germline V gene, CDR1 is LNHDA and CDR2 is SQIVND (reference sequence). The V gene lost 10 bases and the J gene lost 0 bases, with 10 bases spanning the gap. This CDR3 is built from 13 residues.

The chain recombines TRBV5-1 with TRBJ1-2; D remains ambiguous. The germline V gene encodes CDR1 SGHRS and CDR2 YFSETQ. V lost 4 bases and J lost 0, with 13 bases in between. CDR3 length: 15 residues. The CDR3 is CASSIVDTPNYGYTF. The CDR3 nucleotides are TGCGCCAGCAGCATCGTCGACACCCCTAACTATGGCTACACCTTC.

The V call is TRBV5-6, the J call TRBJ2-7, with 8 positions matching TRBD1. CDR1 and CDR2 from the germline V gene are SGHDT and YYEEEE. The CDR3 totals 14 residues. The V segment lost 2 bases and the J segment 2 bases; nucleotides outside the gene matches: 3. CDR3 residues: CASSFGDRTYEQYF. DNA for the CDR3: TGTGCCAGCAGCTTTGGGGACAGGACCTACGAGCAGTACTTC.

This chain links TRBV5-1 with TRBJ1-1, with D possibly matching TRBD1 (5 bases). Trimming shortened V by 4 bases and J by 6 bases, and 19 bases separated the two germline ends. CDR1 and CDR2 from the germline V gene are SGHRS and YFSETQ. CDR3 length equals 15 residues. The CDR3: CASSRFGARASEAFF. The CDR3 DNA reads TGCGCCAGCAGCCGGTTCGGGGCGCGGGCTTCTGAAGCTTTCTTT.

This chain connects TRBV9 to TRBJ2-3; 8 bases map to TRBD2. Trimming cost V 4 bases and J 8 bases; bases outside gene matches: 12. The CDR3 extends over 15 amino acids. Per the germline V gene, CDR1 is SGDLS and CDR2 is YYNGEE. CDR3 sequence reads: CASSPISGGEGTQYF. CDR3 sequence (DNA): TGTGCCAGCAGCCCAATAAGCGGGGGCGAAGGTACGCAGTATTTT.

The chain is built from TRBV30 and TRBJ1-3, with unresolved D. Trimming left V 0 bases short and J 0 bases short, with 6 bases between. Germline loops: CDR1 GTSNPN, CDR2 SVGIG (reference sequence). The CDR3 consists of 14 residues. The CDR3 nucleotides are TGTGCCTGGAGTGTAAGCAGCTCTGGAAACACCATATATTTT. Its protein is CAWSVSSSGNTIYF.

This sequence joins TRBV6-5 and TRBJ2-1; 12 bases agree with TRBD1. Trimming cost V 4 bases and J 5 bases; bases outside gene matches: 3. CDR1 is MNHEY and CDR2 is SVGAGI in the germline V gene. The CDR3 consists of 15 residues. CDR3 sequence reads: CASSWDRGHNNEQFF. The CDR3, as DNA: TGTGCCAGCAGTTGGGACAGGGGGCACAACAATGAGCAGTTCTTC.

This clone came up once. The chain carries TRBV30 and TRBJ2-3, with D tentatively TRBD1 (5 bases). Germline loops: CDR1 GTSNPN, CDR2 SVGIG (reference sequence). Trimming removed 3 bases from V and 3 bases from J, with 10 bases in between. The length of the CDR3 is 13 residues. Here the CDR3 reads CAWRWQGTDTQYF. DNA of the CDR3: TGTGCCTGGAGGTGGCAGGGAACAGATACGCAGTATTTT.

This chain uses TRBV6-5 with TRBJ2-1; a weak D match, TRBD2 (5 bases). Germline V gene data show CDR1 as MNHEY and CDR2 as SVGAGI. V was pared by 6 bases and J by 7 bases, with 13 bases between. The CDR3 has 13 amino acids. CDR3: CASRRASGNEQFF. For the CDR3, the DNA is TGTGCCAGCAGGCGGGCCTCGGGGAATGAGCAGTTCTTC.

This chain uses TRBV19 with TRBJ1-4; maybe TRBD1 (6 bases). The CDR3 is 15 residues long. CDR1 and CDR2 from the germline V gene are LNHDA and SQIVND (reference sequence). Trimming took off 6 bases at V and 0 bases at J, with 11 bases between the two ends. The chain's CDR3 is CASSSGGATNEKLFF. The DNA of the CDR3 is TGTGCCAGTAGCTCGGGGGGCGCAACTAATGAAAAACTGTTTTTT.

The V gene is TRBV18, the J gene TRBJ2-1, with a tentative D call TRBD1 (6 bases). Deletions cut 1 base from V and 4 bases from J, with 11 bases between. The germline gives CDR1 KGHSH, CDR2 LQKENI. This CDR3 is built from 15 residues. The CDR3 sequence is CASSPRGRGYNEQFF. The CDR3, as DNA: TGTGCCAGCTCACCACGAGGCAGGGGTTACAATGAGCAGTTCTTC. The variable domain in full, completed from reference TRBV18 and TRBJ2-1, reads NAGVMQNPRHLVRRRGQEARLRCSPMKGHSHVYWYRQLPEEGLKFMVYLQKENIIDESGMPKERFSAEFPKEGPSILRIQQVVRGDSAAYFCASSPRGRGYNEQFFGPGTRLTVL.

CDR3 in amino acids: CASTSPGQGSYEQYF. CDR3 bases: TGTGCCAGCACCTCCCCGGGACAGGGATCCTACGAGCAGTACTTC. The J gene is TRBJ2-7, the V gene TRBV6-5; TRBD1 matches 9 bases. The CDR3 is 15 amino acids. Germline CDR1 MNHEY, CDR2 SVGAGI. Trimming at V came to 7 bases and at J to 1 base, leaving 8 bases not matched to a gene.

CDR3 sequence (DNA): TGTGCCTGGAGAGAACAGGGGTACGATCAGCCCCAGCATTTT. It translates to CAWREQGYDQPQHF. The chain combines TRBV30 with TRBJ1-5; TRBD1 matches 7 bases. The CDR3 spans 14 residues. V was clipped by 3 bases and J by 5 bases; unmatched bases: 7. Germline V gives CDR1 GTSNPN, CDR2 SVGIG (reference sequence).

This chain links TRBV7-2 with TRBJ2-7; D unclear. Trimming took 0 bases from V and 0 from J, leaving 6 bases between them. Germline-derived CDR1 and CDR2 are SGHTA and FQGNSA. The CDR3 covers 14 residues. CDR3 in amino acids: CASSLAGSSYEQYF. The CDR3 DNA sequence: TGTGCCAGCAGCTTAGCCGGTTCCTCCTACGAGCAGTACTTC.

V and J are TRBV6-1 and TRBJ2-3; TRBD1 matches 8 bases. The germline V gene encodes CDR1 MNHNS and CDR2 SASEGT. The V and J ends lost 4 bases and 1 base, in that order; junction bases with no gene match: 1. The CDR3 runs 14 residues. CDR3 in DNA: TGTGCCAGCAGTGCGGGACAGGGCACAGATACGCAGTATTTT. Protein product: CASSAGQGTDTQYF.

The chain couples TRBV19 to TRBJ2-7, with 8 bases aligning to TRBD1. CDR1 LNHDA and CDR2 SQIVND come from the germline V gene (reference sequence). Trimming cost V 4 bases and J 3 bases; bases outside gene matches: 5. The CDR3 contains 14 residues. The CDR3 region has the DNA TGTGCCAGTAGTAGATCAGGGGGCGGCTACGAGCAGTACTTC. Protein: CASSRSGGGYEQYF.

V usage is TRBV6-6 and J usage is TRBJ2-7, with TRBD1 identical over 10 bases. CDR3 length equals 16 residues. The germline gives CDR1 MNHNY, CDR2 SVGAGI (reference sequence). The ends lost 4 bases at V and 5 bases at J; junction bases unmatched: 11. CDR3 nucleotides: TGTGCCAGCAGTTTCCGCCCCGGGACAGGGGCGGACGAGCAGTACTTC. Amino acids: CASSFRPGTGADEQYF.